This is a list of T cell receptor beta chains from one sample in a study of cytomegalovirus exposure and HLA in healthy donors. The repertoire was sequenced with immunoSEQ multiplex PCR; TCRdb's copy has only in-frame clones and lacks some. The sample yields roughly 220,000 clones, 65% to 80% seen once. The sample comprised PBMCs. The receptors come from a man aged 50-59 years in good health and CMV-seronegative. Both conserved end residues are trimmed from each CDR3.

CDR3 protein: ASSSPISRYPYEQY
V gene: TRBV28

CDR3 protein: AISESVGGGTGELF
V gene: TRBV10-3

CDR3 protein: ASSYSAGGAAEAF
V gene: TRBV6-5

CDR3 protein: AISSVNTEAF
V gene: TRBV10-3

CDR3 protein: ASSQAYRGRTEAF
V gene: TRBV4-1

CDR3 protein: ASSSGLAGAYEQF
V gene: TRBV7-3

CDR3 protein: ASSFRGRDRDEQY
V gene: TRBV5-1

CDR3 protein: ASSFPGGQGFGGTDTQY
V gene: TRBV7-8

CDR3 protein: ASRVLAAQETQY
V gene: TRBV2

CDR3 protein: ASTRVGTGDTGELF
V gene: TRBV2

CDR3 protein: ASSRDRTGGEKLF
V gene: TRBV14

CDR3 protein: ASRITPGQGAGEQF
V gene: TRBV5-1

CDR3 protein: ASRGLAGVEETQY
V gene: TRBV10-2

CDR3 protein: SVEGNGRTNEQF
V gene: TRBV29-1

CDR3 protein: ASSESGLYEQY
V gene: TRBV10-1

CDR3 protein: ASSLVAGVETQY
V gene: TRBV5-1

CDR3 protein: ASSSGDSYNSPLH
V gene: TRBV6-5

CDR3 protein: ASSVAGKETQY
V gene: TRBV9